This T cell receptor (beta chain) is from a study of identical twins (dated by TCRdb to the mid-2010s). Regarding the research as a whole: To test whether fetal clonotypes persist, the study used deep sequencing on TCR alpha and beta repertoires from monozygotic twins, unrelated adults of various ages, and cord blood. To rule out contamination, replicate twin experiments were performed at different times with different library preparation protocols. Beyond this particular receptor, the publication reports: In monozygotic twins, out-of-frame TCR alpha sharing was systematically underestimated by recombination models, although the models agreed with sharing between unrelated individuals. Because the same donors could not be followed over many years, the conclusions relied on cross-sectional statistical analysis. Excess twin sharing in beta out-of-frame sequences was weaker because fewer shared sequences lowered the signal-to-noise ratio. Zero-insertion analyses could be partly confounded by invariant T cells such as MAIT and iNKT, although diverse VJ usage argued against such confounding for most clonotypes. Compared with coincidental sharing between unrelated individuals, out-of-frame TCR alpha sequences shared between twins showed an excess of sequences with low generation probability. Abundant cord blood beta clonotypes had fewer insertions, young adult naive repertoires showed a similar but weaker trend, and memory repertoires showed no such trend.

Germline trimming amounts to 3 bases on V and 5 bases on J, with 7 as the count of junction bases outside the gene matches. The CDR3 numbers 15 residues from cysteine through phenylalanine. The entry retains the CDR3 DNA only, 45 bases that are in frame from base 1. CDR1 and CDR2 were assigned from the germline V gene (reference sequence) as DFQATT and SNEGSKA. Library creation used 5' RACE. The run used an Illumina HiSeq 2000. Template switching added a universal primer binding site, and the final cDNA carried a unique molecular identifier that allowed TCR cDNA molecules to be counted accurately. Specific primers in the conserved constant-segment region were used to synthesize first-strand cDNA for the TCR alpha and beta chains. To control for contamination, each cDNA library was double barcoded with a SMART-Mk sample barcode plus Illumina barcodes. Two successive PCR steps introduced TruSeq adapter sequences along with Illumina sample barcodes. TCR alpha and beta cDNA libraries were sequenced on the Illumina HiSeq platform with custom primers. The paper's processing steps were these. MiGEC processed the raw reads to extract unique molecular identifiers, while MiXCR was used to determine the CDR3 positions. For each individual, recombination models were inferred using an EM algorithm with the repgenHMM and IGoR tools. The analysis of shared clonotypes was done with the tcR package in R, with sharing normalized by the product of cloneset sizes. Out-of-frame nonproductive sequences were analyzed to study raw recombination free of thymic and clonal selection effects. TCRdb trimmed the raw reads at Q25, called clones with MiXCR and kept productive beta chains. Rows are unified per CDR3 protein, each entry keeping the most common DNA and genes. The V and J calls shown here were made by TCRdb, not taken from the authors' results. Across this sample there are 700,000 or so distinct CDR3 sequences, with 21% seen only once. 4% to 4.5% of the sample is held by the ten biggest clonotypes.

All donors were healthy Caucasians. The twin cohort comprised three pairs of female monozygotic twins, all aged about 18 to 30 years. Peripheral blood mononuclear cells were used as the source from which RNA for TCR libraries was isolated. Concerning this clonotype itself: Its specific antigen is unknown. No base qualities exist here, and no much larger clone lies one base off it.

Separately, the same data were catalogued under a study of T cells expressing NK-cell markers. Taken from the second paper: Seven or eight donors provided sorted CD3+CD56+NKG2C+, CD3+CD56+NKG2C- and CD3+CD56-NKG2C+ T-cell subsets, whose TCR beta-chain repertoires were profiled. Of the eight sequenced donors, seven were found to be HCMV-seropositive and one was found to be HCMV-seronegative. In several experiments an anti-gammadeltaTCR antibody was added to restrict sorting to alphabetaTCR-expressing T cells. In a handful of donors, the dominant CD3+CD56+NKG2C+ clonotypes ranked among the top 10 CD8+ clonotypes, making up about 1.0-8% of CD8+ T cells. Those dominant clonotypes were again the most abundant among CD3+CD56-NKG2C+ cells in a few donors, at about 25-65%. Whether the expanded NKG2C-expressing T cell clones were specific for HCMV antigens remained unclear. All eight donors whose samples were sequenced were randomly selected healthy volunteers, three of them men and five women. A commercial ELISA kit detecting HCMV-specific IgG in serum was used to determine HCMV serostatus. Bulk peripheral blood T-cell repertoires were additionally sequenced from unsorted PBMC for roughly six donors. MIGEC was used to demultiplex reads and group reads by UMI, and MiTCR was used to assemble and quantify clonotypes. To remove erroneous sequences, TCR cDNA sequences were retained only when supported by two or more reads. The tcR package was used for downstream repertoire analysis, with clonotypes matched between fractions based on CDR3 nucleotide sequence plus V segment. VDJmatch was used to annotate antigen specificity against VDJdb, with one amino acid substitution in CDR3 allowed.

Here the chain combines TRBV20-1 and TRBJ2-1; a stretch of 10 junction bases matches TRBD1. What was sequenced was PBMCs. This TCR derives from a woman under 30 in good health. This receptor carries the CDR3 CSARGQGRWDNEQFF. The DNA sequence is TGCAGTGCTAGGGGACAGGGGCGATGGGACAATGAGCAGTTCTTC.